The 30 T cell receptor beta chains below all came from one sample that was sequenced in a study of T-cell memory formation after mild COVID-19. Each CDR3 protein gets one entry after TCRdb re-called the 5' RACE reads with MiXCR. The data show around 200,000 distinct CDR3 sequences, about a fifth seen once. Sequences were obtained from PBMCs or a T cell subset sorted from them (not recorded which). These receptor sequences come from an adult woman who had mild COVID-19 (a few samples of this study predate the infection). Cell type and time point are not known.

This clonotype has ten or more counts. This rearrangement joins TRBV5-5 to TRBJ2-1; D possibly matches TRBD1 or TRBD2 (5 bases each). The CDR3 spans 17 residues. Germline assignment: CDR1 SGHKS and CDR2 YYEKEE (reference sequence). V was cut by 2 bases and J by 0 bases, with 15 bases left in between. The DNA for the CDR3 is TGTGCCAGCAGCTTCGGGGCTTTTCCCAACTCCTACAATGAGCAGTTCTTC. It translates to CASSFGAFPNSYNEQFF.

In DNA form, the CDR3 reads TGTGCCAGCACCCGCGCGGGGGGGCCTGGCGAGCAGTACTTC. Encoded protein: CASTRAGGPGEQYF. This chain uses TRBV11-1 with TRBJ2-7, with 9 bases lining up with TRBD2. Germline assignment: CDR1 SGHAT and CDR2 FQDESV (reference sequence). V lost 7 bases and J lost 6; bases outside the gene matches: 10. The CDR3 consists of 14 residues.

The gene calls are TRBV29-1 and TRBJ2-3, with a possible D match to TRBD1 (6 bases). Germline V lookup: CDR1 SQVTM, CDR2 ANQGSEA. This CDR3 is built from 15 residues. V was shortened by 3 bases and J by 5 bases, with 18 bases between the two germline ends. For the CDR3, the DNA is TGCAGCGTTGAGGTGTGGGACACTAATGGAGATACGCAGTATTTT. Translated, it gives CSVEVWDTNGDTQYF.

This clonotype was seen only a few times. The rearrangement links TRBV4-2 to TRBJ2-2, with D uncertain. Germline CDR1 reads LGHNA; CDR2 reads YNFKEQ. The CDR3 is made up of 19 amino acids. The V and J ends lost 4 bases and 3 bases respectively, with 24 bases between them. The CDR3 region is CASSPRSGQEHFYTGELFF. For the CDR3, the DNA is TGTGCCAGCAGCCCGAGGTCTGGGCAGGAGCACTTCTACACCGGGGAGCTGTTTTTT.

This clonotype turned up a few times. The chain couples TRBV7-6 to TRBJ2-3; no definite D call. CDR3 size: 14 residues. V gave up 3 bases and J gave up 4 bases, with 11 bases separating them. The V gene's germline CDR1 is SGHVS and CDR2 FNYEAQ. CDR3 nucleotide sequence: TGTGCCAGCAGCTTCCGAATAAACGCAGATACGCAGTATTTT. Amino acids: CASSFRINADTQYF. Filled out from reference TRBV7-6 and TRBJ2-3, the complete variable domain reads GAGVSQSPRYKVTKRGQDVALRCDPISGHVSLYWYRQALGQGPEFLTYFNYEAQQDKSGLPNDRFSAERPEGSISTLTIQRTEQRDSAMYRCASSFRINADTQYFGPGTRLTVL.

The chain recombines TRBV3-1 with TRBJ2-7, with D maybe TRBD2 (6 bases). Germline loops: CDR1 LGHDT, CDR2 YNNKEL (reference sequence). Deletions cut 4 bases from V and 2 bases from J, with 15 bases between. The CDR3 has 15 amino acids. The CDR3 is CASSPSEEGTYEQYF. The CDR3 nucleotides read TGTGCCAGCAGCCCGTCTGAGGAGGGGACCTACGAGCAGTACTTC.

J is TRBJ2-2 and V is TRBV25-1, with D tentatively TRBD2 (5 bases). V was cut by 1 base and J by 2 bases, with 8 bases left in between. Looked up from germline, CDR1 is MGHDK and CDR2 is SYGVNS. This CDR3 region has 15 residues. CDR3 region: CASSEWETNTGELFF. CDR3 nucleotide sequence: TGTGCCAGCAGTGAATGGGAGACAAACACCGGGGAGCTGTTTTTT. Full variable domain (remainder filled in from reference TRBV25-1 and TRBJ2-2): EADIYQTPRYLVIGTGKKITLECSQTMGHDKMYWYQQDPGMELHLIHYSYGVNSTEKGDLSSESTVSRIRTEHFPLTLESARPSHTSQYLCASSEWETNTGELFFGEGSRLTVL.

This clonotype was detected a few times. The chain has TRBV20-1 and TRBJ1-1, with 9 bases matching TRBD1. Germline assignment: CDR1 DFQATT and CDR2 SNEGSKA (reference sequence). The CDR3 consists of 16 residues. The trim removed 4 bases at V and 0 bases at J, leaving 9 bases unmatched. CDR3 loop: CSAIPLGQGMNTEAFF. The DNA for the CDR3 is TGCAGTGCTATTCCTTTGGGACAGGGAATGAACACTGAAGCTTTCTTT.

This chain connects TRBV30 to TRBJ2-2; 8 bases map to TRBD2. V was clipped by 1 base and J by 4 bases; unmatched bases: 8. From germline, CDR1 is GTSNPN and CDR2 SVGIG (reference sequence). The CDR3 runs to 16 residues. In DNA form, the CDR3 reads TGTGCCTGGAGTGGAGGAGCGGGAGCAGGCACCGGGGAGCTGTTTTTT. This sequence encodes CAWSGGAGAGTGELFF.

There are a few counts of this clonotype. The J gene is TRBJ2-7, the V gene TRBV14; D remains unclear. V lost 4 bases, J lost 3 bases, and 10 bases lay in between. This CDR3 contains 13 residues. CDR1 SGHDN and CDR2 FVKESK come from the germline V gene. The CDR3 spells CASSPTNYYEQYF. CDR3 nucleotides: TGTGCCAGCAGCCCGACCAACTACTACGAGCAGTACTTC.

Only a few counts were recorded for this clonotype. This chain connects TRBV7-8 to TRBJ1-2, with 11 bases matching TRBD1. The J segment lost 2 bases and the V segment lost 5 bases, leaving 10 bases of the junction unmatched. The CDR3 loop spans 17 amino acids. Germline CDR1 reads SGHVS; CDR2 reads FQNEAQ. CDR3 amino acids: CASSPTAGTGGNYGYTF. CDR3 sequence (DNA): TGTGCCAGCAGCCCTACCGCCGGGACAGGGGGAAACTATGGCTACACCTTC. The full variable domain, with the rest looked up from reference TRBV7-8 and TRBJ1-2, is GAGVSQSPRYKVAKRGQDVALRCDPISGHVSLFWYQQALGQGPEFLTYFQNEAQLDKSGLPSDRFFAERPEGSVSTLKIQRTQQEDSAVYLCASSPTAGTGGNYGYTFGSGTRLTVV.

This clonotype was counted only a few times. J is TRBJ2-7 and V is TRBV2; 11 nucleotides agree with TRBD1. J was trimmed by 5 bases and V by 6 bases; bases with no gene match: 3. The CDR3 spans 13 residues. Germline V CDR1 and CDR2: SNHLY, FYNNEI. The CDR3 nucleotides read TGTGCCAGCAGAGGACAGGGGGCAAACGAGCAGTACTTC. Protein sequence: CASRGQGANEQYF. Based on the CDR3 plus reference TRBV2 and TRBJ2-7, the full variable domain is EPEVTQTPSHQVTQMGQEVILRCVPISNHLYFYWYRQILGQKVEFLVSFYNNEISEKSEIFDDQFSVERPDGSNFTLKIRSTKLEDSAMYFCASRGQGANEQYFGPGTRLTVT.

The chain is built from TRBV20-1 and TRBJ1-5, with D unclear. CDR3 length: 15 amino acids. The V and J ends lost 3 bases and 7 bases respectively, with 19 bases between them. Germline CDR1 DFQATT, CDR2 SNEGSKA (reference sequence). Written as DNA, the CDR3 is TGCAGTGCTAGTGCCGGGAGCCCTTTCTCCCAGCCCCAGCATTTT. Protein sequence: CSASAGSPFSQPQHF.

The chain has TRBV15 and TRBJ1-5; D is possibly TRBD1 (5 bases). The CDR3 sequence is 14 residues long. Trimming cost V 4 bases and J 5 bases, with 12 bases left between them. The germline V gene encodes CDR1 LNHNV and CDR2 YYDKDF (reference sequence). The CDR3 is CATSIDGGYQPQHF. CDR3 coding DNA: TGTGCCACCAGCATCGACGGGGGGTATCAGCCCCAGCATTTT.

This clonotype has at least ten counts. This rearrangement joins TRBV27 to TRBJ2-2; D not certain. V lost 3 bases and J 2 bases, leaving 1 base between the germline ends. This CDR3 region has 12 residues. Germline CDR1 reads MNHEY; CDR2 reads SMNVEV (reference sequence). The CDR3 protein is CASSFNTGELFF. The CDR3 DNA sequence: TGTGCCAGCAGTTTTAACACCGGGGAGCTGTTTTTT.

The sample holds a few counts of this clonotype. The chain has TRBV14 and TRBJ1-2, with unresolved D. With 1 base removed from V and 5 bases from J, the gap between germline ends came to 5 bases. Looked up from germline, CDR1 is SGHDN and CDR2 is FVKESK. This CDR3 has 12 residues. The DNA for the CDR3 is TGTGCCAGCAGCCAAGTTAATTATGGCTACACCTTC. This translates into CASSQVNYGYTF.

V and J are TRBV12-3 or TRBV12-4 and TRBJ2-3; unclear D gene. V was trimmed by 5 bases and J by 5 bases, leaving 8 bases between them. CDR3 length: 12 amino acids. CDR3 protein: CASSTREDTQYF. CDR3 bases: TGTGCCAGCAGTACCCGCGAAGATACGCAGTATTTT.

This clonotype has just a few counts. The chain joins TRBV9 to TRBJ2-7; D gene uncertain. Germline V gene lookup returns CDR1 SGDLS and CDR2 YYNGEE. CDR3 length: 13 residues. The V end lost 4 bases, the J end lost 2 bases, and 10 bases lay between the germline ends. The CDR3 spells CASSPSPAYEQYF. The CDR3 nucleotides read TGTGCCAGCAGCCCCTCCCCGGCCTACGAGCAGTACTTC.

This clonotype was found a few times. The V and J genes are TRBV29-1 and TRBJ2-1, with D unclear. This CDR3 region has 12 residues. The V end was cut by 0 bases, the J end by 6 bases, with 6 bases between. Germline CDR1 and CDR2: SQVTM and ANQGSEA. The CDR3 protein is CSVEDTPNEQFF. CDR3 bases: TGCAGCGTTGAAGACACACCCAATGAGCAGTTCTTC.

The CDR3 loop is CAVGREGETQYF. The CDR3, as DNA: TGTGCCGTCGGCAGGGAGGGAGAGACCCAGTACTTC. The gene calls are TRBV24-1 and TRBJ2-5, with 7 bases fitting TRBD2. This CDR3 region has 12 residues. Trimming at V came to 12 bases and at J to 4 bases, leaving 7 bases not matched to a gene. CDR1 is KGHDR, CDR2 SFDVKD, per germline.

This rearrangement joins TRBV7-2 to TRBJ2-1; TRBD2 matches 10 bases. The germline gives CDR1 SGHTA, CDR2 FQGNSA. The CDR3 runs to 16 residues. Trimming removed 5 bases from V and 2 bases from J; junction bases left unmatched: 6. The CDR3 loop is CASSLLAGEPYNEQFF. The CDR3, as DNA: TGTGCCAGCAGCCTGCTAGCGGGAGAGCCCTACAATGAGCAGTTCTTC. Together with reference TRBV7-2 and TRBJ2-1, the CDR3 gives the full variable domain: GAGVSQSPSNKVTEKGKDVELRCDPISGHTALYWYRQSLGQGLEFLIYFQGNSAPDKSGLPSDRFSAERTGGSVSTLTIQRTQQEDSAVYLCASSLLAGEPYNEQFFGPGTRLTVL.

This sequence joins TRBV7-9 and TRBJ2-5; tentative D call: TRBD1 (5 bases). The germline V gene encodes CDR1 SEHNR and CDR2 FQNEAQ (reference sequence). V lost 5 bases and J lost 1, with 11 bases in between. CDR3 length: 14 residues. CDR3: CASSLYQGQETQYF. As DNA, the CDR3 is TGTGCCAGCAGCCTATACCAGGGCCAAGAGACCCAGTACTTC.

J is TRBJ2-7 and V is TRBV2, with D unresolved. Germline CDR1 SNHLY, CDR2 FYNNEI. The CDR3 runs to 13 residues. V shed 5 bases and J shed 2 bases, with 10 bases lying between them. This CDR3 is CASSYGPPYEQYF. In nucleotides, the CDR3 is TGTGCCAGCAGTTATGGGCCTCCCTACGAGCAGTACTTC.

CDR3 DNA sequence: TGTGCCAGCAGCGTCGGTTCAGGTGGCTACACCTTC. Translating gives CASSVGSGGYTF. The rearrangement uses TRBV7-9 and TRBJ1-2; D gene ambiguous. The V end lost 5 bases, the J end lost 7 bases, and 11 bases lay between the germline ends. The germline CDR1 and CDR2 sequences are SEHNR and FQNEAQ (reference sequence). The length of the CDR3 is 12 residues.

The chain links TRBV9 to TRBJ1-4; tentatively, D is TRBD1 (5 bases). The CDR3 has 14 residues. The germline CDR1 and CDR2 sequences are SGDLS and YYNGEE. V lost 4 bases, J lost 4 bases, and 11 bases lay in between. This CDR3 is CASSPRDGNEKLFF. The DNA of the CDR3 is TGTGCCAGCAGCCCCAGGGACGGTAATGAAAAACTGTTTTTT.

The CDR3 region has the DNA TGCGCCAGCAGCCCGGACGGATACAATGAGCAGTTCTTC. Translation: CASSPDGYNEQFF. The chain combines TRBV4-1 with TRBJ2-1; no reliable D call. The germline gives CDR1 MGHRA, CDR2 YSYEKL. V was shortened by 4 bases and J by 4 bases, with 8 bases between the two germline ends. The CDR3 spans 13 residues.

The gene calls are TRBV20-1 and TRBJ1-1; D is unresolved. Germline V lookup: CDR1 DFQATT, CDR2 SNEGSKA (reference sequence). This CDR3 is 14 amino acids long. The ends were cut back, 2 bases at V and 4 bases at J, with 14 bases in the middle. CDR3 loop: CSARSRGRGTEAFF. CDR3 DNA sequence: TGCAGTGCTAGATCCCGGGGTAGAGGCACTGAAGCTTTCTTT.

This clonotype was observed many times. V and J are TRBV5-6 and TRBJ1-5; no firm D call. The germline V and J ends were trimmed by 0 bases and 1 base, with 5 bases remaining between them. This CDR3 spans 14 amino acids. Looked up from germline, CDR1 is SGHDT and CDR2 is YYEEEE. The DNA for the CDR3 is TGTGCCAGCAGCTTGGAGGGCAGCAATCAGCCCCAGCATTTT. Translating gives CASSLEGSNQPQHF.

The rearrangement links TRBV9 to TRBJ2-3, with TRBD2 matching over 8 bases. The CDR3 spans 16 residues. CDR1 and CDR2 from the germline V gene are SGDLS and YYNGEE. V lost 4 bases and J lost 4; bases outside the gene matches: 11. CDR3 DNA: TGTGCCAGCAGCCCATGGGGAGCGGGAGTCGCAGATACGCAGTATTTT. Translating it yields CASSPWGAGVADTQYF.

The chain employs TRBV29-1 and TRBJ2-7; TRBD1 aligns across 7 bases. The CDR3 is 13 residues long. With 5 bases clipped from V and 3 bases from J, the junction kept 7 bases outside the gene matches. Germline V gives CDR1 SQVTM, CDR2 ANQGSEA. The DNA for the CDR3 is TGCAGCGTTATCGGACAGGCCCACTACGAGCAGTACTTC. Translating gives CSVIGQAHYEQYF.